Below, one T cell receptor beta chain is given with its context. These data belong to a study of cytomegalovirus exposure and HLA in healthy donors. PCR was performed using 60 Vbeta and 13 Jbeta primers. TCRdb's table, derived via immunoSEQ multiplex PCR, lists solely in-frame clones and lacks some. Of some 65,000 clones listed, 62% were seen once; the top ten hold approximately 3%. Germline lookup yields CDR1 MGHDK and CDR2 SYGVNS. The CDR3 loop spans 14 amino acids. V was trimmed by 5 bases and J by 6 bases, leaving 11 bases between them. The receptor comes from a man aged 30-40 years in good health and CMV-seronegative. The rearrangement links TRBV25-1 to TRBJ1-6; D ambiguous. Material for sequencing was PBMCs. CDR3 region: CASSRPDSNSPLHF. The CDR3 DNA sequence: TGTGCCAGCAGTCGGCCCGACTCTAATTCACCCCTCCACTTT.